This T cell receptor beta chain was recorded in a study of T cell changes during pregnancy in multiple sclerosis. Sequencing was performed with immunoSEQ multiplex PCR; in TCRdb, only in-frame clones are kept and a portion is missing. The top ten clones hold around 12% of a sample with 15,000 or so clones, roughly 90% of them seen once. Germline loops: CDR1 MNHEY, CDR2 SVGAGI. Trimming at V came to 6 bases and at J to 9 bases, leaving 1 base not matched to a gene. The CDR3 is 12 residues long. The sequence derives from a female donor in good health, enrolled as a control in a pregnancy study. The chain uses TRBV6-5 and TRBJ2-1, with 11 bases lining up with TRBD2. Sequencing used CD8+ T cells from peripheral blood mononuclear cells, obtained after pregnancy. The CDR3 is CASRTSGTEQFF. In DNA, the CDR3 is TGTGCCAGCAGGACTAGCGGGACTGAGCAGTTCTTC.